The T cell receptor (beta chain) under discussion was sequenced for a study of blood T cells in healthy people across ages. Through a sample-barcoded 5' primer and a J-beta primer mix, a second PCR was run for roughly 6 to 12 cycles. MiXCR, applied by TCRdb to the 5' RACE reads, yields one record per CDR3 protein. The sample has about 1,800,000 distinct CDR3 sequences, under 30% seen once. Study-level findings and limits: The lack of PBMC sorting stopped any conclusive naive versus antigen-experienced comparison.

A word on this clonotype: Its target is unknown.

Trimming removed 0 bases at V and 6 bases at J, with 12 bases between. This CDR3 has 15 amino acids. The clonotype was recovered from a woman aged 25 to 39 in good health. Sequenced input: blood. The chain employs TRBV12-3 or TRBV12-4 and TRBJ2-1; D unclear. In nucleotides, the CDR3 is TGTGCCAGCAGTTTAGCGATGAGGCGGCGCAATGAGCAGTTCTTC. It yields the protein CASSLAMRRRNEQFF.